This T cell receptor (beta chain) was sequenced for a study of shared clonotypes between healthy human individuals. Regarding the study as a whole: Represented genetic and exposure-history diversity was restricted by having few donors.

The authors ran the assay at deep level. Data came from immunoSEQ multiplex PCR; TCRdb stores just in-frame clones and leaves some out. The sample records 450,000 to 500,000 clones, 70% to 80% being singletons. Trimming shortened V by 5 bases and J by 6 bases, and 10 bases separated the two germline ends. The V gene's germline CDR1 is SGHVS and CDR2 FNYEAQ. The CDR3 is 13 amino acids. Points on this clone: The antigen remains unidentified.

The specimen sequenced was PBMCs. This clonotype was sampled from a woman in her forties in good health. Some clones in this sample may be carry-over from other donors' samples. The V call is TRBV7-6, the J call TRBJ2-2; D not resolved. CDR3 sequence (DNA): TGTGCCAGCAGCCCCATTCTCTCCGGGGAGCTGTTTTTT. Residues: CASSPILSGELFF.